The entry that follows covers one TCR beta chain sequence. Its target is not known. The data derive from a study of CXCR3-negative and CXCR3-positive naive CD8 T cells. In the study overall: The libraries together contributed some 150 million TRB reads, each supplying about 1.5 +/- 0.3 million. Study-level findings and limits: TRB CDR3 hydrophobicity was greater in CXCR3-positive naive cells than in CXCR3-negative naive cells. With respect to TRBV-TRBJ usage, naive CXCR3-negative and CXCR3-positive cells were similar; memory differed.

TRB cDNA was prepared as libraries by UMI-labeled 5' RACE. TCRdb re-analyzed the 5' RACE reads; it lists each CDR3 protein once, without DNA. Its clone listing holds tens of thousands of distinct CDR3 sequences. CDR3 length: 15 amino acids. Per germline, CDR1 SEHNR and CDR2 FQNEAQ (reference sequence). The sample taken for sequencing was naive CXCR3+ CD8+ T cells from blood. Subset in this sample: CD45RO-CCR7+CD27+CD95- naive CD8+ T cells expressing CXCR3 (TNR3+). The chain has TRBV7-9 and TRBJ2-7; there is no DNA to check the TCRdb D call of TRBD2. The sequence derives from a human donor in good health. Some clones in this sample may be carry-over from other donors' samples. The chain's CDR3 is CASSPPAGGTYEQYF.